This T cell receptor beta chain was observed in a study of blood T cells in healthy people across ages. This clonotype was observed once. A second about 6 to 12 cycle PCR used barcoded and J-beta primers. Paired-end reads containing CDR3 totaled no fewer than 2.5 million for each sample. MiXCR, run by TCRdb on the 5' RACE reads, gives a single entry per CDR3 protein. Found here are 780,000 or so distinct CDR3 sequences, more than 55% of them singletons; the top ten hold around 25%. Germline CDR1 and CDR2: LGHNA and YNFKEQ. CDR3 size: 18 residues. Sequencing input: blood. The clonotype comes from a man in his forties or fifties in good health. This chain connects TRBV4-2 to TRBJ2-7; 13 bases line up with TRBD2. The DNA end is a closer match to TRBJ2-1, so the J assignment may be wrong. The CDR3 coding sequence is TGTGCCAGCAGCCAAGACACATGGACTAGCGGGAGTCGTAATGAGCAGTTCTTC. It encodes CASSQDTWTSGSRNEQFF.